Listed below are T cell receptor beta chains from one sample, sequenced in a study of T cell responses to AZD1222 COVID-19 vaccine. Sequencing was performed with immunoSEQ multiplex PCR; in TCRdb, only in-frame clones are kept and a portion is missing. Of more than 85,000 clones listed, more than 70% are singletons. The sequenced sample was peripheral blood, obtained on day 0 of AZD1222 vaccination. These receptors were collected from an adult in good health. The CDR3 runs from the conserved cysteine through the conserved F or W. Fields, in order: D gene, V gene, J gene, clone size, CDR3 DNA, CDR3 protein. The D gene is left open where the match is weak. Size is stated for part of the rows, as once, few or many counts, or as a class when the clone is expanded.

>TRBD2|TRBV7-3|TRBJ2-1|-
TGTGCCAGCAGCTTGGGCCTAGCGGACAATGAGCAGTTCTTC
CASSLGLADNEQFF
>-|TRBV24-1|TRBJ2-5|-
TGTGCCACCGGGTACCAAGAGACCCAGTACTTC
CATGYQETQYF
>-|TRBV28|TRBJ1-5|-
TGTGCCACCACGGGGTCCGGCAATCAGCCCCAGCATTTT
CATTGSGNQPQHF
>-|TRBV12-5|TRBJ2-2|-
TGTGCTAGTGGTTTGAGCACCGGGGAGCTGTTTTTT
CASGLSTGELFF
>-|TRBV7-9|TRBJ1-1|-
TGTGCCAGCAGCTTAGGCCCTCGAGGGCGGAACACTGAAGCTTTCTTT
CASSLGPRGRNTEAFF
>-|TRBV20-1|TRBJ1-3|-
TGCAGTGCTAGAGAAGGAAACACCATATATTTT
CSAREGNTIYF
>TRBD1|TRBV7-6|TRBJ1-4|-
TGTGCCAGCAGCTCAACAGGGGGGCGGGAAAAACTGTTTTTT
CASSSTGGREKLFF
>-|TRBV10-3|TRBJ2-5|-
TGTGCCATCAGGGGTAGACGGGAGACCCAGTACTTC
CAIRGRRETQYF
>-|TRBV30|TRBJ2-3|once
TGTGCCTGGACCACTGGGGCAGATACGCAGTATTTT
CAWTTGADTQYF
>-|TRBV28|TRBJ2-7|-
TGTGCCAGCAGGGTTGGGGGACCGGGGGAGCAGTACTTC
CASRVGGPGEQYF
>-|TRBV7-5|TRBJ2-2|-
TGTGCCAGAAGCTTAGGGAGGGGCGCCGGGGAGCTGTTTTTT
CARSLGRGAGELFF
>TRBD2|TRBV7-6|TRBJ2-1|-
TGTGCCAGCAGCCAGGGACTAGCGGGATCTGAGCAGTTCTTC
CASSQGLAGSEQFF
>-|TRBV30|TRBJ1-1|-
TGTGGCGTGGCAGGGAGGAACACTGAAGCTTTCTTT
CGVAGRNTEAFF
>-|TRBV20-1|TRBJ1-2|-
TGCAGTGCTAGTGAGGACCCAGTCTATGGCTACACCTTC
CSASEDPVYGYTF
>-|TRBV19|TRBJ2-7|-
TGTGCCAGTAGTATTGGACGGGACTACGAGCAGTACTTC
CASSIGRDYEQYF
>TRBD1|TRBV6-1|TRBJ1-2|few
TGTGCCAGCAGTGAATGGAGGGACAGGGTTTATGGCTACACCTTC
CASSEWRDRVYGYTF
>-|TRBV5-1|TRBJ2-5|-
TGCGCCAGCAGCTTGGTAGGGGGGGGTCAAGAGACCCAGTACTTC
CASSLVGGGQETQYF
>TRBD2|TRBV2|TRBJ2-3|once
TGTGCCAGCAGTCGACTAGCGGGCACAGATACGCAGTATTTT
CASSRLAGTDTQYF
>TRBD1|TRBV7-9|TRBJ1-1|-
TGTGCCAGCAGCTCCCTCCGGGACAGGGTAAGGGACACTGAAGCTTTCTTT
CASSSLRDRVRDTEAFF
>TRBD2|TRBV7-9|TRBJ2-7|-
TGTGCCAGCAGCTTAAATCCCCTAGCGGGGGCCTACGAGCAGTACTTC
CASSLNPLAGAYEQYF
>-|TRBV25-1|TRBJ1-4|-
TGTGCCAGCAGAGAGCCGGGACTTAGAAATGAAAAACTGTTTTTT
CASREPGLRNEKLFF
>-|TRBV27|TRBJ1-2|-
TGTGCCAGCAGTTTAGCCCGGGGGCAGGTTTTCTATGGCTACACCTTC
CASSLARGQVFYGYTF
>-|TRBV2|TRBJ2-3|-
TGTGCCAGCAACCGGGACTTGACAGATACGCAGTATTTT
CASNRDLTDTQYF
>-|TRBV2|TRBJ2-5|few
TGTGCCAGCAGTGGCAGGGGTCAGACCCAGTACTTC
CASSGRGQTQYF
>-|TRBV18|TRBJ2-7|-
TGTGCCAGCTCATCCCCGGACGAGCAGTACTTC
CASSSPDEQYF
>-|TRBV7-2|TRBJ1-5|-
TGTGCCAGCAGCTTAGCGGGGTCCCCCCGGGCGAATCAGCCCCAGCATTTT
CASSLAGSPRANQPQHF
>-|TRBV6-2/TRBV6-3|TRBJ2-7|-
TGTGCCAGCAGTTACTCGGGAGAAACCTACGAGCAGTACTTC
CASSYSGETYEQYF
>-|TRBV28|TRBJ1-1|-
TGTGCCAGCAGTTTGATGGACAGTGAAGCTTTCTTT
CASSLMDSEAFF
>TRBD2|TRBV18|TRBJ2-1|-
TGTGCCAGCTCACCACGCGCGGGAGGGATCTTGGGCAATGAGCAGTTCTTC
CASSPRAGGILGNEQFF
>TRBD1|TRBV7-9|TRBJ1-4|-
TGTGCCAGCAGCTTAGCACAGGGGAACGAAAAACTGTTTTTT
CASSLAQGNEKLFF
>-|TRBV28|TRBJ1-2|-
TGTGCCAGCAGCATGACCTTGGGGGCGCGCGGCTACACCTTC
CASSMTLGARGYTF
>TRBD2|TRBV6-4|TRBJ2-2|-
TGTGCCAGCAGTGCGGATAGCGGGAGTCCCGGGGAGCTGTTTTTT
CASSADSGSPGELFF
>-|TRBV7-2|TRBJ1-3|-
TGTGCCAGCAGCTTCTTTTCGGGTCCCCTCCGCGGAAACACCATATATTTT
CASSFFSGPLRGNTIYF
>-|TRBV6-5|TRBJ2-7|-
TGTGCCAGCAGTTTTACCCGACAAACAGGCACCTACGAGCAGTACTTC
CASSFTRQTGTYEQYF
>TRBD1|TRBV30|TRBJ1-6|-
TGTGCCTCAGGGGGGAATAATTCACCCCTCCACTTT
CASGGNNSPLHF
>TRBD2|TRBV28|TRBJ2-4|-
TGTGCCAGCAGAGACGGGACTAGCGGGAGCCTAAACATTCAGTACTTC
CASRDGTSGSLNIQYF
>-|TRBV4-1|TRBJ1-5|-
TGCGCCAGCAGCCTGAGGGAAGGGAATCAGCCCCAGCATTTT
CASSLREGNQPQHF
>TRBD2|TRBV18|TRBJ2-2|-
TGTGCCAGCTCACCACCCGCTAGCGGGACCGCCGGGGAGCTGTTTTTT
CASSPPASGTAGELFF
>-|TRBV18|TRBJ2-2|once
TGTGCCAGCTCACCACGGGATGTCATCGGGGAGCTGTTTTTT
CASSPRDVIGELFF
>-|TRBV28|TRBJ1-3|-
TGTGCCAGCACCCCCCCCCAAATTGGAAACACCATATATTTT
CASTPPQIGNTIYF
>TRBD1|TRBV19|TRBJ1-5|-
TGTGCCAGTAGTATAGTCTCAGGGGGAGGGCAGCCCCAGCATTTT
CASSIVSGGGQPQHF
>-|TRBV7-9|TRBJ1-1|-
TGTGCCAGCAGCGCCAGCGGTATGGGGCCCGACACTGAAGCTTTCTTT
CASSASGMGPDTEAFF
>-|TRBV28|TRBJ1-2|-
TGTGCCAGCAGTATCGCCGGGACGGCTAACTATGGCTACACCTTC
CASSIAGTANYGYTF
>TRBD1|TRBV30|TRBJ1-6|-
TGTGCCCTAGACAGGGGGAATTCACCCCTCCACTTT
CALDRGNSPLHF
>TRBD1|TRBV6-5|TRBJ2-7|-
TGTGCCAGCAGTTACTCATGGGACAGAAACTACGAGCAGTACTTC
CASSYSWDRNYEQYF
>-|TRBV28|TRBJ1-4|-
TGTGCCAGCACCCAACTCAGGGGATGGGAAAAACTGTTTTTT
CASTQLRGWEKLFF
>-|TRBV2|TRBJ2-3|-
TGTGCCTCCAGGGGGACTTACCTCACAGATACGCAGTATTTT
CASRGTYLTDTQYF
>-|TRBV7-3|TRBJ1-2|-
TGTGCCAGCAGCTTGGACGGGGGCATGGACTATGGCTACACCTTC
CASSLDGGMDYGYTF
>-|TRBV18|TRBJ1-5|-
TGTGCCAGCTCACCGGGTAGGGATCAGCCCCAGCATTTT
CASSPGRDQPQHF
>-|TRBV15|TRBJ1-4|-
TGTGCCACCAGCAGAGGGACGTTCGGCCTCGCAACTAATGAAAAACTGTTTTTT
CATSRGTFGLATNEKLFF
>TRBD2|TRBV11-3|TRBJ2-1|-
TGTGCCAGCAGCTTAGCGGGGACTACGAGCTACAATGAGCAGTTCTTC
CASSLAGTTSYNEQFF
>TRBD2|TRBV7-9|TRBJ2-3|-
TGTGCCAGCAGATGGGAGGGTAGCGGGAGTTCGATAGATACGCAGTATTTT
CASRWEGSGSSIDTQYF
>-|TRBV15|TRBJ1-3|-
TGTGCCACCAGCAGAGGGTCTTTCTCTGGAAACACCATATATTTT
CATSRGSFSGNTIYF
>-|TRBV5-1|TRBJ1-5|-
TGCGCCAGCAGCTTGGCCCGGTCTCGACTTCGGGGTCGCAATCAGCCCCAGCATTTT
CASSLARSRLRGRNQPQHF
>-|TRBV6-5|TRBJ1-2|-
TGTGCCAGCAGTTACGACAGCTACCCGGGCTATGGCTACACCTTC
CASSYDSYPGYGYTF
>-|TRBV6-5|TRBJ1-2|-
TGTGCCAGCAGTTACCGAGGGACACGGAATGGCTACACCTTC
CASSYRGTRNGYTF
>-|TRBV5-4|TRBJ1-2|-
TGTGCCAGCAGCTTGGAGTGGCAGGGGCGTGGGGGCTACACCTTC
CASSLEWQGRGGYTF
>-|TRBV7-3|TRBJ2-7|-
TGTGCCAGCAGCTTAAATGGGGGCGTCGACGAGCAGTACTTC
CASSLNGGVDEQYF
>TRBD1|TRBV19|TRBJ2-3|-
TGTGCCAGTGACCCTTCGGGACAGGGGGCAGATACGCAGTATTTT
CASDPSGQGADTQYF
>-|TRBV7-8|TRBJ1-2|-
TGTGCCAGCAGCTTAAGGCTAACGGAGGCCTATGGCTACACCTTC
CASSLRLTEAYGYTF